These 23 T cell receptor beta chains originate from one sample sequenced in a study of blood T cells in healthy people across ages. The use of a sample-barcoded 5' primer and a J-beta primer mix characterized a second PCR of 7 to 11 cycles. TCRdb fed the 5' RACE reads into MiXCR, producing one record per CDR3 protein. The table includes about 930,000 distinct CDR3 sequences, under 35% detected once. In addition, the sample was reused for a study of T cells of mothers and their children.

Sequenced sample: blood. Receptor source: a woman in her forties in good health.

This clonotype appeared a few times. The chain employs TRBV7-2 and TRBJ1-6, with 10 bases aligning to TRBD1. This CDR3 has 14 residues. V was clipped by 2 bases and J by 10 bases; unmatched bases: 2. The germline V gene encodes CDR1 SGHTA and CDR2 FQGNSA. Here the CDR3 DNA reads TGTGCCAGCAGCTTAAAGGGACAGGGGTCACCCCTCCACTTT. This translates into CASSLKGQGSPLHF.

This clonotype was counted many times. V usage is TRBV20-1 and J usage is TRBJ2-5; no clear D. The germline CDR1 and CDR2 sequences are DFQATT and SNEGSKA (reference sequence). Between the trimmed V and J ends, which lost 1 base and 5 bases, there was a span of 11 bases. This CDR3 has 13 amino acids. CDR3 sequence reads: CSARARRWETQYF. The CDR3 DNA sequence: TGCAGTGCTAGAGCTAGGAGATGGGAGACCCAGTACTTC.

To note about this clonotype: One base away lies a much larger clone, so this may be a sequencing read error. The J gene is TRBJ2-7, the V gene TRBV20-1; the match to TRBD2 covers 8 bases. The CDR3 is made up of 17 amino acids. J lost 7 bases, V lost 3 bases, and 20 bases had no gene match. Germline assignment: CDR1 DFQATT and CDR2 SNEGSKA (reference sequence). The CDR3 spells CSARAIAGGSSYNEQYF. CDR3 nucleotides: TGCAGTGCTAGGGCCATTGCGGGGGGTAGCTCCTACAATGAGCAGTACTTC.

CDR3 sequence: CASSLDGRGETQYF. The CDR3 DNA follows: TGCGCCAGCAGCTTGGACGGCAGGGGAGAGACCCAGTACTTC. The chain is built from TRBV5-1 and TRBJ2-5, with a weak D call TRBD1 (6 bases). This CDR3 comprises 14 residues. Germline V gives CDR1 SGHRS, CDR2 YFSETQ. Trimming pared 0 bases from V and 4 bases from J, leaving 10 bases between. The full variable domain, rest sourced from reference TRBV5-1 and TRBJ2-5, is KAGVTQTPRYLIKTRGQQVTLSCSPISGHRSVSWYQQTPGQGLQFLFEYFSETQRNKGNFPGRFSGRQFSNSRSEMNVSTLELGDSALYLCASSLDGRGETQYFGPGTRLLVL.

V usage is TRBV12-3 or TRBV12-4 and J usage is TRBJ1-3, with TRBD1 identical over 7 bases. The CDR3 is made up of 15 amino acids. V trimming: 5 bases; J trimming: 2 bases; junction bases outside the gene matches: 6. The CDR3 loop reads CASSPRTGAGNTIYF. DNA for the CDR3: TGTGCCAGCAGTCCCCGAACAGGGGCTGGAAACACCATATATTTT.

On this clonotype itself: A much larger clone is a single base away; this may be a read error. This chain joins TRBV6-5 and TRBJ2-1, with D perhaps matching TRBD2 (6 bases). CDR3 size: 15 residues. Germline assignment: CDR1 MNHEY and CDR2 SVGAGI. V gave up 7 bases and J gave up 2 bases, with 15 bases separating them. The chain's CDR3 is CASKGGVSPYNEQFF. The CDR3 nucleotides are TGTGCCAGCAAAGGCGGGGTGAGCCCCTACAATGAGCAGTTCTTC.

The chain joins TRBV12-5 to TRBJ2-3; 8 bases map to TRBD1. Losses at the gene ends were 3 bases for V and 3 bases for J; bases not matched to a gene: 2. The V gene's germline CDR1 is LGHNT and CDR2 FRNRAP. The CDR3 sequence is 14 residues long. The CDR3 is CASGFGQGTDTQYF. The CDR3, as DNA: TGTGCTAGTGGTTTTGGACAGGGAACAGATACGCAGTATTTT.

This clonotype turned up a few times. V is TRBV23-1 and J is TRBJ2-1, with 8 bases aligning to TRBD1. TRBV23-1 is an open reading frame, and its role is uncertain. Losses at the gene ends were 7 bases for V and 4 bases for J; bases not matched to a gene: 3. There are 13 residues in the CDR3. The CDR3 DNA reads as TGCGCCAGCACCAGGGGGCTTTACAATGAGCAGTTCTTC. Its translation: CASTRGLYNEQFF.

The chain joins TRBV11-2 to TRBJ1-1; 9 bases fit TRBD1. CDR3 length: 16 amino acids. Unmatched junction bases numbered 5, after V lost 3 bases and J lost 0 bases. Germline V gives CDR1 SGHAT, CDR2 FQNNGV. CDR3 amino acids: CASSLVGQGLNTEAFF. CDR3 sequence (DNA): TGTGCCAGCAGCTTGGTGGGACAGGGATTGAACACTGAAGCTTTCTTT.

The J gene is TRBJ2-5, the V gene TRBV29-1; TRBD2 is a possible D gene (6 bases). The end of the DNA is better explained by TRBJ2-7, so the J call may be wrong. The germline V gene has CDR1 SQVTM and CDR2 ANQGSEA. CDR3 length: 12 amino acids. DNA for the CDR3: TGCAGCGTCGGGAGAGAGGGCTACGAGCAGTACTTC. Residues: CSVGREGYEQYF.

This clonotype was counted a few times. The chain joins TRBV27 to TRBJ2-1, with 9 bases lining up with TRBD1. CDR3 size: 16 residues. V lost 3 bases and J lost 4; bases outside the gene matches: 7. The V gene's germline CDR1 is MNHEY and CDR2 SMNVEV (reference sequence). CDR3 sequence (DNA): TGTGCCAGCAGTTTCTCCGGGACAGGGCCTTACAATGAGCAGTTCTTC. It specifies CASSFSGTGPYNEQFF.

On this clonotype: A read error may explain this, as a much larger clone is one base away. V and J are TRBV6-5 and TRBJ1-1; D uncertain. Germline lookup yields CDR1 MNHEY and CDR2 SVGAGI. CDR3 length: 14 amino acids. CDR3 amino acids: CASSSAEMNTETFF. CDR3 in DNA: TGTGCCAGCAGTTCGGCGGAAATGAACACTGAAACTTTCTTT.

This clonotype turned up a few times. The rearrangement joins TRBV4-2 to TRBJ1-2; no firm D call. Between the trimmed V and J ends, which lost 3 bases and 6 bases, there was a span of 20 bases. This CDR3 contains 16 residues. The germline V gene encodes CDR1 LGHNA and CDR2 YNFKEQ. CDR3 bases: TGTGCCAGCAGCCATGATCTTGCAGGAGCCTCCCATGGCTACACCTTC. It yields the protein CASSHDLAGASHGYTF.

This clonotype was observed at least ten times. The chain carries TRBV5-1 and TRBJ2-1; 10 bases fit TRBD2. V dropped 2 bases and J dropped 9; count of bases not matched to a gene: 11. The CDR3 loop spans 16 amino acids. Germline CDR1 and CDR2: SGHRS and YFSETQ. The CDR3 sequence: CASSFEPSGGVVEQFF. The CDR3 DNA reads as TGCGCCAGCAGCTTCGAGCCTAGCGGGGGAGTAGTTGAGCAGTTCTTC. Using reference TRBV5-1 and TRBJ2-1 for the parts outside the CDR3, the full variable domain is KAGVTQTPRYLIKTRGQQVTLSCSPISGHRSVSWYQQTPGQGLQFLFEYFSETQRNKGNFPGRFSGRQFSNSRSEMNVSTLELGDSALYLCASSFEPSGGVVEQFFGPGTRLTVL.

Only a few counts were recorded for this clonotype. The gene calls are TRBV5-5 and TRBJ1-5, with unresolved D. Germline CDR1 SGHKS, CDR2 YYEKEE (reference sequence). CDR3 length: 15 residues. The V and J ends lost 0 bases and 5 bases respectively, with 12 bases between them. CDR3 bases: TGTGCCAGCAGCTTGGCCATGGGTGGGTATCAGCCCCAGCATTTT. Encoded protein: CASSLAMGGYQPQHF.

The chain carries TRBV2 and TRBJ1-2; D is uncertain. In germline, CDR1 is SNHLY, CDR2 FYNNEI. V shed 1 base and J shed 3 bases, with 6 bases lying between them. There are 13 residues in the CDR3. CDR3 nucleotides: TGTGCCAGCAGTGAAGACAGATACTATGGCTACACCTTC. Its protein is CASSEDRYYGYTF. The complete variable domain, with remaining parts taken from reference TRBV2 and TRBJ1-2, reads EPEVTQTPSHQVTQMGQEVILRCVPISNHLYFYWYRQILGQKVEFLVSFYNNEISEKSEIFDDQFSVERPDGSNFTLKIRSTKLEDSAMYFCASSEDRYYGYTFGSGTRLTVV.

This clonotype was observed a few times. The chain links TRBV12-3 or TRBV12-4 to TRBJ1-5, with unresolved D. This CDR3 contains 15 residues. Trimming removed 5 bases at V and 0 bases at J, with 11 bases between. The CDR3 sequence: CASSLQPHSNQPQHF. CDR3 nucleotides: TGTGCCAGCAGTCTACAGCCCCATAGCAATCAGCCCCAGCATTTT.

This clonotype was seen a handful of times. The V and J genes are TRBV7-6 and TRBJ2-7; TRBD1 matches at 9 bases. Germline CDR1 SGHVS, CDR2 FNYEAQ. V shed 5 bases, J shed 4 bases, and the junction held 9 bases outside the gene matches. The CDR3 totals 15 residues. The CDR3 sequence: CASSLDPGQGYEQYF. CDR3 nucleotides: TGTGCCAGCAGCCTGGATCCGGGACAGGGATACGAGCAGTACTTC. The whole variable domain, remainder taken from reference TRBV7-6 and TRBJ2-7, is GAGVSQSPRYKVTKRGQDVALRCDPISGHVSLYWYRQALGQGPEFLTYFNYEAQQDKSGLPNDRFSAERPEGSISTLTIQRTEQRDSAMYRCASSLDPGQGYEQYFGPGTRLTVT.

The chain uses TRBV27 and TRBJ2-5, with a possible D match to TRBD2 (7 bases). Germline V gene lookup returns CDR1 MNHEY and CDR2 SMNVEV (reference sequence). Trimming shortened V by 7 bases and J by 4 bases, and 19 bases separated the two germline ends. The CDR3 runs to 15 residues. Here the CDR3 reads CASTQGGGARETQYF. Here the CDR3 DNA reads TGTGCCAGCACTCAGGGAGGGGGGGCCCGAGAGACCCAGTACTTC.

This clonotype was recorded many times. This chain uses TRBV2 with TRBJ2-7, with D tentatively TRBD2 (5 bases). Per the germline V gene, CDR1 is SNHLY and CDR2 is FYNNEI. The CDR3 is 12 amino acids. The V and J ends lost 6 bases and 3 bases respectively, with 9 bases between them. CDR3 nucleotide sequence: TGTGCCAGCAGCGAGGGCAGCTACGAGCAGTACTTC. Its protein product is CASSEGSYEQYF.

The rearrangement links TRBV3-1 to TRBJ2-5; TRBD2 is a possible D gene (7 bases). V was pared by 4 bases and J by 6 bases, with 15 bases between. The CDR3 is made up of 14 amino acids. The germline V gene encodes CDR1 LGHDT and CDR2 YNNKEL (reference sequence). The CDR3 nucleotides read TGTGCCAGCAGCCCTGGGGGGGCCGTGAAGACCCAGTACTTC. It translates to CASSPGGAVKTQYF.

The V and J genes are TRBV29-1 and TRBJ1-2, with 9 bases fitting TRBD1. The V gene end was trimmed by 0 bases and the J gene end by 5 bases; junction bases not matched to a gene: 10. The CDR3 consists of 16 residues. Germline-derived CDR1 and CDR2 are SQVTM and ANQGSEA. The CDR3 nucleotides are TGCAGCGTTGAAGATACAAAATTCGACAGGGGGTATGGCTACACCTTC. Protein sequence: CSVEDTKFDRGYGYTF.

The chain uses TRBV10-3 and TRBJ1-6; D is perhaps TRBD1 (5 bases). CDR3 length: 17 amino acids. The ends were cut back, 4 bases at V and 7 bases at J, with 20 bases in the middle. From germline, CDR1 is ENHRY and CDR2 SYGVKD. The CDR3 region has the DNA TGTGCCATCAGTGGGCAACGCCCGGGACGGGAGAATTCACCCCTCCACTTT. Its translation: CAISGQRPGRENSPLHF.